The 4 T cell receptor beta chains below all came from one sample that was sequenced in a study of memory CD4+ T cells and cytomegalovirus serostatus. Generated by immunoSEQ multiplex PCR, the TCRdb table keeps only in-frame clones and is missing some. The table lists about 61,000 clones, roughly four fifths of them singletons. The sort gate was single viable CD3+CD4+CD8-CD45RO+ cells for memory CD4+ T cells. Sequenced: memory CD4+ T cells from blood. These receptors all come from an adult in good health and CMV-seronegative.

The CDR3 DNA is TGTGCCAGCAGCTTAGGGGGACTCTCCTACGAGCAGTACTTC. Translating it yields CASSLGGLSYEQYF. The chain recombines TRBV7-2 with TRBJ2-7, with D perhaps matching TRBD2 (6 bases). The V end was cut by 1 base, the J end by 0 bases, with 7 bases between. Per the germline V gene, CDR1 is SGHTA and CDR2 is FQGNSA. This CDR3 is built from 14 residues.

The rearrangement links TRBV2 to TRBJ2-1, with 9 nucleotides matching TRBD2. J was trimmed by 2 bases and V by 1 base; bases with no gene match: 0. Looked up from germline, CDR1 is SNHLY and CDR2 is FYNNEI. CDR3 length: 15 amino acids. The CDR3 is CASSEGTSAYNEQFF. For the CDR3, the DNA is TGTGCCAGCAGTGAAGGGACTAGCGCCTACAATGAGCAGTTCTTC.

The CDR3: CASSPPFGTGRNTEAFF. DNA of the CDR3: TGTGCCAGCTCACCACCGTTCGGGACAGGCCGAAACACTGAAGCTTTCTTT. The rearrangement links TRBV18 to TRBJ1-1; 8 nucleotides line up with TRBD1. In germline, CDR1 is KGHSH, CDR2 LQKENI. The CDR3 is 17 residues long. Unmatched junction bases numbered 8, after V lost 0 bases and J lost 2 bases.

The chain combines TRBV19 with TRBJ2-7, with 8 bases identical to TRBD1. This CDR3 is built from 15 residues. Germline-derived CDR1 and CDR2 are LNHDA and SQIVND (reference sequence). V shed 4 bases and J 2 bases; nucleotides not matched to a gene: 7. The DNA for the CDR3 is TGTGCCAGTAGTAAATTGACAGGGGTACCCTACGAGCAGTACTTC. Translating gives CASSKLTGVPYEQYF.